This T cell receptor (beta chain) was obtained from a study of T cells in tumors after PD-1 blockade. Study information: Either cemiplimab 350 mg every 2 weeks or pembrolizumab 200 mg every 3 weeks was given. A subset received ongoing vismodegib 150 mg daily alongside anti-PD-1 therapy. Peripheral blood samples averaged roughly 40,000 unique clonotypes and 95,000 to 120,000 templates. General study results and limits: Blood contained approximately 41% of the tumor's TCR clonotypes.

The germline V and J ends were trimmed by 0 bases and 3 bases, with 11 bases remaining between them. This CDR3 has 15 amino acids. Looked up from germline, CDR1 is GTSNPN and CDR2 is SVGIG (reference sequence). Libraries were prepared by immunoSEQ multiplex PCR; TCRdb keeps only in-frame clonotypes and omits some of them. The sample has some 43,000 clones; roughly 80% are singletons. With regard to this clone: Its antigen remains unidentified.

J is TRBJ2-2 and V is TRBV30, with D perhaps matching TRBD1 (5 bases). The receptor's source is a human donor with basal cell carcinoma. The source was PBMCs, collected before anti-PD-1 treatment. CDR3 DNA: TGTGCCTGGAGTGTAGGCCAGGGATACACCGGGGAGCTGTTTTTT. It translates to CAWSVGQGYTGELFF. The whole variable domain, filled in from reference TRBV30 and TRBJ2-2, reads SQTIHQWPATLVQPVGSPLSLECTVEGTSNPNLYWYRQAAGRGLQLLFYSVGIGQISSEVPQNLSASRPQDRQFILSSKKLLLSDSGFYLCAWSVGQGYTGELFFGEGSRLTVL.